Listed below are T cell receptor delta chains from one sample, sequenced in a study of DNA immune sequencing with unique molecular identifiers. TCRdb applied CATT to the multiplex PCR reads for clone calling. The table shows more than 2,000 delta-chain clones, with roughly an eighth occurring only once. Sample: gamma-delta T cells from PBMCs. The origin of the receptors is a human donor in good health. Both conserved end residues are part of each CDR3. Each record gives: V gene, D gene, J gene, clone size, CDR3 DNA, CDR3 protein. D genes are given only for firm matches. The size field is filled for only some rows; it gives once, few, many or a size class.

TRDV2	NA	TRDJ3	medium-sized	TGTGCCTGTGACACCCTCTGGGGTTCCTGGGACACCCGACAGATGTTTTTC	CACDTLWGSWDTRQMFF
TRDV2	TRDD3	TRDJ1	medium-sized	TGTGCCTGTGACACGTTGGGGGATACGCTGTCGAATGAACTCATCTTT	CACDTLGDTLSNELIF
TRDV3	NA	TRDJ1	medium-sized	TGTGCCCGGGGGTCTCCGCGACTCATCTTT	CARGSPRLIF
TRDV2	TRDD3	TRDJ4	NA	TGTGCCTGCGACGCCTTGGGGGATAAGGCCAGACCCCTGATCTTT	CACDALGDKARPLIF
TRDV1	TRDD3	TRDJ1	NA	TGTGCTCTTGGGGAACTTTGGCTTACGCGGCTGGGGGATACGACGTACACCGATAAACTCATCTTT	CALGELWLTRLGDTTYTDKLIF
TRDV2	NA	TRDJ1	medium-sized	TGTGCCTGTGACACCGTACTGGCCCCAGGTCTGTATCGCGACGATAAACTCATCTTT	CACDTVLAPGLYRDDKLIF
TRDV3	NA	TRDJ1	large	TGTGCCTTCCCACGAATTGGATTGTACACCGATAAACTCATCTTT	CAFPRIGLYTDKLIF
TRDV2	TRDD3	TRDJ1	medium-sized	TGTGCCTGTGACCCTGTGCTACTGGGGGACCGAGGGGGACTCATCTTT	CACDPVLLGDRGGLIF
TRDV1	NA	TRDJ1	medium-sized	TGTGCTCTTCGGACTGCCCGGGATAAACTCATCTTT	CALRTARDKLIF
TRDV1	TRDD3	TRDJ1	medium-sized	TGTGCTCTTGGGGAACTCGTCCCTGGGGGTTGGGGGGACCATAAACTCATCTTT	CALGELVPGGWGDHKLIF
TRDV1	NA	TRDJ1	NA	TGTGCTCTTGGGGGGCATGGAGTTGTCACGGTCGTGTCCCCCCTTAACACCGATAAACTCATCTTT	CALGGHGVVTVVSPLNTDKLIF
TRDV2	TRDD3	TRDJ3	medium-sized	TGTGCCTGTGACACGGTACTGGGGGATCGCTCCTGGGACACCCGACAGATGTTTTTC	CACDTVLGDRSWDTRQMFF
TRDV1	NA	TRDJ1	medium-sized	TGTGCTCTTGGGGAACTAAAGGGGTTCCTACGTGAACGTGGGGGGACAGAGTACACCGATAAACTCATCTTT	CALGELKGFLRERGGTEYTDKLIF
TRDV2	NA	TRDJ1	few	TGTGCCTGTGACACCGTACCCACACCCGATAAACTCATCTTT	CACDTVPTPDKLIF
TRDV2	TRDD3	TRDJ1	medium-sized	TGTGCCTGTGACGTACTGGGGGATACGGTGGGTAAACTCATCTTT	CACDVLGDTVGKLIF
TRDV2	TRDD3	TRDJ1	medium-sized	TGTGCCTGTGACGTACTGGGGGATACGATTAAAACCGATAAACTCATCTTT	CACDVLGDTIKTDKLIF
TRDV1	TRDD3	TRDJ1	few	TGTGCTCTTGGGGCCCTAACTCCTCAAGGGGTACTGGGGGATCCTCCGTACACCGATAAACTCATCTTT	CALGALTPQGVLGDPPYTDKLIF
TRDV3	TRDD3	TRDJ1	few	TGTGCCTTTTTGATCGCGCCCGTACTGGGGGATACGGGATACACCGATAAACTCATCTTT	CAFLIAPVLGDTGYTDKLIF
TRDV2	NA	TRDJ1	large	TGTGCCCTCACCGATAAACTCATCTTT	CALTDKLIF
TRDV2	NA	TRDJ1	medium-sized	TGTGCCTGTGACACCGTGGGCGTAGGTAGGGACACCGATAAACTCATCTTT	CACDTVGVGRDTDKLIF
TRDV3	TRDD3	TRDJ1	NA	TGTGCTTTTATGCCCCCTTGTACTGGGGGATATCTGGACACCGATAAACTCATCTTT	CAFMPPCTGGYLDTDKLIF
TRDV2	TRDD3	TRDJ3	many	TGTGCCTGTGACACCCTGGGGGACAGCTCCTGGGACACCCGACAGATGTTTTTC	CACDTLGDSSWDTRQMFF
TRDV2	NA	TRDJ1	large	TGTGCCTGTGACACCGTTTCTCTTCCCACCGATAAACTCATCTTT	CACDTVSLPTDKLIF
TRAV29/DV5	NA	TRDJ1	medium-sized	TGTGCAGCAAGCGAGTTTTCGGTCCTACACCAGATCGGACAGATATGGACCGATAAACTCATCTTT	CAASEFSVLHQIGQIWTDKLIF
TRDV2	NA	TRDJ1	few	TGTGCCTGTGACACCGTGGGACGGCCCGGGGGGGGCACCGATAAACTCATCTTT	CACDTVGRPGGGTDKLIF
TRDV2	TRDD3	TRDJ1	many	TGTGCCTGTGACACGCTGGGGGAGTACACCGATAAACTCATCTTT	CACDTLGEYTDKLIF
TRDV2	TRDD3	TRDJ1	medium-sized	TGTGCCTGTGCATTGGGGGATGACACCGATAAACTCATCTTT	CACALGDDTDKLIF
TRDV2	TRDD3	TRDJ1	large	TGTGCCTGTGACAGGCTGGGGGACCACACCGATAAACTCATCTTT	CACDRLGDHTDKLIF
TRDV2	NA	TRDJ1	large	TGTGCCTGTGACACCATACCCCGGGCACCAGACGGAGATACCCTCATTAAACTCATCTTT	CACDTIPRAPDGDTLIKLIF
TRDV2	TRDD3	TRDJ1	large	TGTGCCTGTGACAGCCTAGACTGGGGGATTCACTCCGATAAACTCATCTTT	CACDSLDWGIHSDKLIF
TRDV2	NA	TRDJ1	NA	TGTGCCTGTGACACCGTCGGGAGGTACACCGATAAACTCATCTTT	CACDTVGRYTDKLIF
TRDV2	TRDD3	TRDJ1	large	TGTGCCTGTGACATGATGCCAACTGGGGGAAGGTACACCGATAAACTCATCTTT	CACDMMPTGGRYTDKLIF
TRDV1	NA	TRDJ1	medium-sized	TGTGCTCTTGGGGATCTTCCCCGATACTCTTCTCGCTACTGGCCAGAGGCCGATAAACTCATCTTT	CALGDLPRYSSRYWPEADKLIF
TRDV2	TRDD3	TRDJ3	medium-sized	TGTGCCTGTGACACCGTAAGGACTGGGGGATACGGGGTTAGCTCCTGGGACACCCGACAGATGTTTTTC	CACDTVRTGGYGVSSWDTRQMFF
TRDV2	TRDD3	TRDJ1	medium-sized	TGTGCCTGTGACACCCTAGGGGGGGATACTGTCGATAAACTCATCTTT	CACDTLGGDTVDKLIF
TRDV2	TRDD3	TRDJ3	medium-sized	TGTGCCTGTGACACCGTACTGGGGGACTCCTCCTGGGACACCCGACAGATGTTTTTC	CACDTVLGDSSWDTRQMFF
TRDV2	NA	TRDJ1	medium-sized	TGTGCCTGTGACAGAATGATACGCCGAGAAGAACTCATCTTT	CACDRMIRREELIF
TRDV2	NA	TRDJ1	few	TGTGCCTGTGAGAGATTTGGACTTGTGGGAAACAACGATAAACTCATCTTT	CACERFGLVGNNDKLIF
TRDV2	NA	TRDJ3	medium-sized	TGTGCCTGTGACACTACGGGGCCCCTGAGCTCCTGGGACACCCGACAGATGTTTTTC	CACDTTGPLSSWDTRQMFF
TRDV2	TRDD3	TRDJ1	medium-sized	TGTGCCTGTGACCCCTTGGGGGGGATACTAGGAACCGATAAACTCATCTTT	CACDPLGGILGTDKLIF
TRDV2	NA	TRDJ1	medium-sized	TGTGCCTGTGACTCGCTTGGGGAGGACACCGATAAACTCATCTTT	CACDSLGEDTDKLIF
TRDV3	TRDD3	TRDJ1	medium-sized	TGTGCCTTAGGGCCTTCCCCATACTGGGGGATTTACGCCTTGTACACCGATAAACTCATCTTT	CALGPSPYWGIYALYTDKLIF
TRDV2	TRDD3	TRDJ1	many	TGTGCCTGTGACTTACTGGGGGATATAAGTCCGCGGTCTGATAAACTCATCTTT	CACDLLGDISPRSDKLIF
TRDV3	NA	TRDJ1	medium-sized	TGTGCCTTCGCCTCTTTTGGGTGGGGGTTGCACGATAAACTCATCTTT	CAFASFGWGLHDKLIF
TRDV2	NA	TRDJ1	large	TGTGCCTGTGACACCGTAGGGCTTCACACCGATAAACTCATCTTT	CACDTVGLHTDKLIF
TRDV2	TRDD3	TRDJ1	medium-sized	TGTGCCTGTGACACTCTTACTACTGGGGGATCCCCGTACACCGATAAACTCATCTTT	CACDTLTTGGSPYTDKLIF
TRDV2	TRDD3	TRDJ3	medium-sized	TGTGCCTGTGACACCCTCGACGACTGGGGGACGAGCTCCTGGGACACCCGACAGATGTTTTTC	CACDTLDDWGTSSWDTRQMFF
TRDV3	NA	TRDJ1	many	TGTGCCTTCCCCCTTTCCCCCCGGTATGGGGAGACCGCGGGGGATAAACTCATCTTT	CAFPLSPRYGETAGDKLIF
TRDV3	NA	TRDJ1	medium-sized	TGTGCCTCCCTCCTCTGGCAGGGCACCGATAAACTCATCTTT	CASLLWQGTDKLIF